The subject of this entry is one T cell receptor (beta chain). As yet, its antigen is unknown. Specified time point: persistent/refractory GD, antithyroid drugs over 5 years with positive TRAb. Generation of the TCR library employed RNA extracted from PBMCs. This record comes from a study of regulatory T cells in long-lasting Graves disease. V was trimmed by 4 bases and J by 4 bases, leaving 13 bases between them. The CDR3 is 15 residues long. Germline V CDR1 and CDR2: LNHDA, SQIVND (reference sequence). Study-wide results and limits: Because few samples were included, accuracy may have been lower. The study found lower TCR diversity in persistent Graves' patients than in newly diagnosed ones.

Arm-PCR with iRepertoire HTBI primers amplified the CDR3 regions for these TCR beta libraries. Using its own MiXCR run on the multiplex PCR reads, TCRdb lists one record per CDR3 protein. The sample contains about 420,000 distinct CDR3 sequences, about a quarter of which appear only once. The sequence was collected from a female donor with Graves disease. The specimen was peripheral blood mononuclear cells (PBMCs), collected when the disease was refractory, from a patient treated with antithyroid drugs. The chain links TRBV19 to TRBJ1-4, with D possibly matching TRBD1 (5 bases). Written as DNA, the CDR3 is TGTGCCAGTAGTACTTATGACAGCTTTAATGAAAAACTGTTTTTT. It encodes CASSTYDSFNEKLFF.